What follows describes a single TCR beta chain. Original processing methods: It was from reference gene primer amplification that nucleated cell counts were estimated. Some clones are missing from TCRdb's copy, which holds only in-frame ones; the method was immunoSEQ multiplex PCR. The D gene and trimming were derived from the DNA, and the V and J assignments and clone size from that table. This sample has about 310,000 clones, with over 75% found just once. The data belong to a study of blood T cell repertoires in COVID-19. Study overall: COVID-19 samples, acute and convalescent, were from the United States, Italy and Spain. Sources were T cells, B-cell-depleted T cells, or PBMCs; the material itself was cDNA or gDNA.

This CDR3 is built from 17 residues. Germline V lookup: CDR1 LGHDT, CDR2 YNNKEL (reference sequence). J was trimmed by 0 bases and V by 6 bases; bases with no gene match: 10. Sequencing was performed on peripheral blood. This sequence joins TRBV3-1 (or the pseudogene TRBV3-2) and TRBJ2-2, with 7 bases identical to TRBD2. The TCR sequence derives from a man over 45 with active or convalescent COVID-19. The CDR3 DNA reads TGTGCCAGCAGGCCGAACCTAGCGGACCCGAACACCGGGGAGCTGTTTTTT. This gives the protein CASRPNLADPNTGELFF.